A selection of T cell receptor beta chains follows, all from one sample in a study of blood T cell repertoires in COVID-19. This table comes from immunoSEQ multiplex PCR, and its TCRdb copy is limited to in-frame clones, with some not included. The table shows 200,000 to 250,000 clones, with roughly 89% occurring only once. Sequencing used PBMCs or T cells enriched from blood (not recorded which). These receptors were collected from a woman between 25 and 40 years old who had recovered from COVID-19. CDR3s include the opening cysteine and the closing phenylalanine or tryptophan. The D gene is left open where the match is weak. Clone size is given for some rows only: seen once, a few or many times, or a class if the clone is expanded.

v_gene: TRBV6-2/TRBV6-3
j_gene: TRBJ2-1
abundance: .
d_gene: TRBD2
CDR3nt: TGTGCCAGCAGCTCACGAGGGGGACTAGCGGGAGACATTGAGCAGTTCTTC
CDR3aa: CASSSRGGLAGDIEQFF

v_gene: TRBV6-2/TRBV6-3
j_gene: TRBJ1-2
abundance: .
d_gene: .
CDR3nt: TGTGCCAGCAGTTACTTGGGCCGTCCGGGCTACACCTTC
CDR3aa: CASSYLGRPGYTF

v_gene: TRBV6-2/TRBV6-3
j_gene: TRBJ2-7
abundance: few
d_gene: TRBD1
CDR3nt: TGTGCCAGCAGTTGGGGGACAGGACCCTACGAGCAGTACTTC
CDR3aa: CASSWGTGPYEQYF

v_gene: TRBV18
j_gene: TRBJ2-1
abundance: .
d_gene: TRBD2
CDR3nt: TGTGCCAGCTCACCAGCTTCTAGCGGGAGGCCAACAAATGAGCAGTTCTTC
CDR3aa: CASSPASSGRPTNEQFF

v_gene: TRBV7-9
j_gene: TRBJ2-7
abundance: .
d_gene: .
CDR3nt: TGTGCCAGCAGCCACCCATCGCAGGGCTACGAGCAGTACTTC
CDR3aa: CASSHPSQGYEQYF

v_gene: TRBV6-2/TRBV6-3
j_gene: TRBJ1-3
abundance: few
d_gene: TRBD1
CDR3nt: TGTGCCAGCAGTTCCATCGGGACAGTCTCTGGAAACACCATATATTTT
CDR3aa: CASSSIGTVSGNTIYF

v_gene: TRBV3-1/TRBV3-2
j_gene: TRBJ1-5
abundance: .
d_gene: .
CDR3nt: TGTGCCAGCAGCGACAGCTCCAACCGTTATAGCAATCAGCCCCAGCATTTT
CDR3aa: CASSDSSNRYSNQPQHF

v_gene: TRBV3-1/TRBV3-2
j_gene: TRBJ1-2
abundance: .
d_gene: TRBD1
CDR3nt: TGTGCCAGCAGCCAAGTTTTTGTCGCAGGGGGTGGCTACACCTTC
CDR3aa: CASSQVFVAGGGYTF

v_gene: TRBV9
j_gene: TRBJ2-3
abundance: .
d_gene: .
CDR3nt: TGTGCCAGCAGCGCGTACGGGGTTCAGAGCACAGATACGCAGTATTTT
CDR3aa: CASSAYGVQSTDTQYF

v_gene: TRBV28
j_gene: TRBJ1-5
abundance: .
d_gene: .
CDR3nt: TGTGCCAGCAGTTTATGGGGGGGACGGCGCAATCAGCCCCAGCATTTT
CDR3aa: CASSLWGGRRNQPQHF

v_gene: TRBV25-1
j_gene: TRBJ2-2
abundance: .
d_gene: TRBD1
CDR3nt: TGTGCCAGCCTTGCGGGGACAGGGGGGACCGGGGAGCTGTTTTTT
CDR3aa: CASLAGTGGTGELFF

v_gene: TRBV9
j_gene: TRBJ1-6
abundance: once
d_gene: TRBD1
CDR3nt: TGTGCCAGCAGCGACGGGAGGGGGCTAAGGAGTTCACCCCTCCACTTT
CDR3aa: CASSDGRGLRSSPLHF

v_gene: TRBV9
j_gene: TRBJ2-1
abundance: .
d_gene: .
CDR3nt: TGTGCCAGCAGCTCGAGGCTTGTCGATGAGCAGTTCTTC
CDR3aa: CASSSRLVDEQFF

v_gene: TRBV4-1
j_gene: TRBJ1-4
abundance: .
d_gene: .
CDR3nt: TGCGCCAGCAGCCCCTCTGCAACTAATGAAAAACTGTTTTTT
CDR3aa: CASSPSATNEKLFF

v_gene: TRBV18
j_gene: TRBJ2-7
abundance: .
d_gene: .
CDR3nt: TGTGCCAGCTCACCACAGAGCGATGGCGAGCAGTACTTC
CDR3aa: CASSPQSDGEQYF

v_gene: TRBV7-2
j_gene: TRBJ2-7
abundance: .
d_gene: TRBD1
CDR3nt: TGTGCCAGCAGCAGAGGACAGGGGGCGCGCGAGCAGTACTTC
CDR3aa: CASSRGQGAREQYF

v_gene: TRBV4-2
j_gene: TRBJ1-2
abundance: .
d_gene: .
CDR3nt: TGTGCCAGCAGCCAAGCCGCCACTAGCAACTATGGCTACACCTTC
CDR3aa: CASSQAATSNYGYTF

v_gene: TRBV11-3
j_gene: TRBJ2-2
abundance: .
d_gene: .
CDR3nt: TGTGCCAGCAGCTTAGGCAGGGTAATGAACACCGGGGAGCTGTTTTTT
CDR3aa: CASSLGRVMNTGELFF

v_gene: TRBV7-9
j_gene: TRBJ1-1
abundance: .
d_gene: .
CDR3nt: TGTGCCAGCAGCCCCGGACGCCGACGGGGCACTGAAGCTTTCTTT
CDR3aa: CASSPGRRRGTEAFF

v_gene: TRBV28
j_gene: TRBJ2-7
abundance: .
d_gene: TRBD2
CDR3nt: TGTGCCAGCAGTTTAAAGTGGGCGGGACTACTTAAATCCTACGAGCAGTACTTC
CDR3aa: CASSLKWAGLLKSYEQYF

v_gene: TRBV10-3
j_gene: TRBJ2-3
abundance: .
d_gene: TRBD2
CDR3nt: TGTGCCATCAGGCTTAGCGGGAGGCTCACAGATACGCAGTATTTT
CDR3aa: CAIRLSGRLTDTQYF

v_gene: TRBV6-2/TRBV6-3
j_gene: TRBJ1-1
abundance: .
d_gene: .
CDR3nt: TGTGCCAGCAGTTGGGGCAGATCGAACACTGAAGCTTTCTTT
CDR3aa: CASSWGRSNTEAFF

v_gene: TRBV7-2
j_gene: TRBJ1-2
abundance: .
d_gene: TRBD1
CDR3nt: TGTGCCAGCAGTGGACAGGGCCCGAAGGGCTACACCTTC
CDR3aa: CASSGQGPKGYTF

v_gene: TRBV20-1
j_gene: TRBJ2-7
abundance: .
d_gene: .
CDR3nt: TGCAGTGCTAGTCCCGGACTATCTGCTGACGAGCAGTACTTC
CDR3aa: CSASPGLSADEQYF

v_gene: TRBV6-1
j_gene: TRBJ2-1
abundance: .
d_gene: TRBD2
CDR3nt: TGTGCCAGCAGTGAAGAGATAGCGGGAGGTGGGAACAATGAGCAGTTCTTC
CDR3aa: CASSEEIAGGGNNEQFF

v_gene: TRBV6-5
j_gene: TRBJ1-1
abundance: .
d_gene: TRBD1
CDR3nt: TGTGCCAGCAGTCACAACAGGGGAACTGAAGCTTTCTTT
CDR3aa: CASSHNRGTEAFF

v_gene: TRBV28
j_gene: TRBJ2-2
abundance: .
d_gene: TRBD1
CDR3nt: TGTGCCAGCAGGCCTTTGGGGACAGGGGGCACCGGGGAGCTGTTTTTT
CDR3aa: CASRPLGTGGTGELFF

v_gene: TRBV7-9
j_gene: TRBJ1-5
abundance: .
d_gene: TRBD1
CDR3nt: TGTGCCAGCAGCTACATGGACAGGGGGCTCACGTACCCCAATCAGCCCCAGCATTTT
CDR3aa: CASSYMDRGLTYPNQPQHF

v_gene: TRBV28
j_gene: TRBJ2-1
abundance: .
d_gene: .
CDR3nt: TGTGCCAGCAGTCCGGTGTCTGGCAATGAGCAGTTCTTC
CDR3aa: CASSPVSGNEQFF

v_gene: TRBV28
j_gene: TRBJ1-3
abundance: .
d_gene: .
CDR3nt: TGTGCCAGCAGCCTAAGGCAGGTCTCTGGAAACACCATATATTTT
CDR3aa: CASSLRQVSGNTIYF

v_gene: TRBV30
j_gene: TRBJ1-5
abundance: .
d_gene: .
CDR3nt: TGTGCCTGGTCTTCGGGGGAAACAGGTAATCAGCCCCAGCATTTT
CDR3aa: CAWSSGETGNQPQHF

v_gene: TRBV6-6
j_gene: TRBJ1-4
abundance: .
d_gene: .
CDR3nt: TGTGCCAGCAGTTCACAGGCCTCAACTAATGAAAAACTGTTTTTT
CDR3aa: CASSSQASTNEKLFF

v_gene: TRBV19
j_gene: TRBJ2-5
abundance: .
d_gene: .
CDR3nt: TGTGCCAGTAGTAGCTCAGGGGTGTCAGAGACCCAGTACTTC
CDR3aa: CASSSSGVSETQYF

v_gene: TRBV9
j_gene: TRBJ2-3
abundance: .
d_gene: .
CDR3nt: TGTGCCAGCAGCACTGTGGACATAGTCACAGATACGCAGTATTTT
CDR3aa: CASSTVDIVTDTQYF

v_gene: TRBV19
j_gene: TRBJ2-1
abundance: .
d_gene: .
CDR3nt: TGTGCCACCGGGTCTCCGGGGAGCTACAATGAGCAGTTCTTC
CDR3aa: CATGSPGSYNEQFF

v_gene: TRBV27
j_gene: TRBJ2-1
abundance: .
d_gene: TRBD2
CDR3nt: TGTGCCAGCAGTGTACCCTGGACTAGCAGTTCCTACAATGAGCAGTTCTTC
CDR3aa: CASSVPWTSSSYNEQFF

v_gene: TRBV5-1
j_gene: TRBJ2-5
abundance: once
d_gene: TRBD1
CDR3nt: TGCGCCAGCAGCTTGGTGCAGGGGGCCACAAAGACCCAGTACTTC
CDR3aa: CASSLVQGATKTQYF

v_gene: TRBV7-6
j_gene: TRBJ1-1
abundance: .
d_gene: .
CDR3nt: TGTGCCAGCAGCCCCAGGGGAGATTGGACTGAAGCTTTCTTT
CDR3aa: CASSPRGDWTEAFF

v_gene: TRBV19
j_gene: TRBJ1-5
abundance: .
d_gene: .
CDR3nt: TGTGCCAGTACCAGGCCGGGATATAGCAATCAGCCCCAGCATTTT
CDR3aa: CASTRPGYSNQPQHF

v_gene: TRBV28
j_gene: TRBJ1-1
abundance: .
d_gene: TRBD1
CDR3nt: TGTGCCAGCAGCACATTCAGGGGGCCTTACACTGAAGCTTTCTTT
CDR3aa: CASSTFRGPYTEAFF

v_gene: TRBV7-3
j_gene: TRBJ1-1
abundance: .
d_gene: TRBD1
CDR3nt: TGTGCCAGCAGCCCACAACAGGGGAGAGAAGCTTTCTTT
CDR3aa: CASSPQQGREAFF

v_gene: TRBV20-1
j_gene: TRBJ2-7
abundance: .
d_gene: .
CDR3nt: TGCAGTGCTAGGAGGGACTACGAGCAGTACTTC
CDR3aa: CSARRDYEQYF

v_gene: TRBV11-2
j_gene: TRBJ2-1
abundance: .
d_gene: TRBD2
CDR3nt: TGTGCCAGCAGCTCGCTATGGGGCCCTAGCGGGAGGGCCGGTGAGCAGTTCTTC
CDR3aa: CASSSLWGPSGRAGEQFF

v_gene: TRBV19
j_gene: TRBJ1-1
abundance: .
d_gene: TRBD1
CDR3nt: TGTGCCAGTACTAAATCCGGGACAGGGGCTACCCGGAACACTGAAGCTTTCTTT
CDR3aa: CASTKSGTGATRNTEAFF

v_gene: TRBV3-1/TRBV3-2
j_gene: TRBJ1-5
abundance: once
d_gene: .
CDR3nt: TGTGCCAGCAGCCAAGATGAGGGCCAGCCCCAGCATTTT
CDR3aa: CASSQDEGQPQHF

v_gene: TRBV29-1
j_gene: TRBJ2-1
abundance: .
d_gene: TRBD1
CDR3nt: TGCAGCGTTGCCCGGACAGGGAGTGGCGAGCAGTTCTTC
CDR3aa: CSVARTGSGEQFF

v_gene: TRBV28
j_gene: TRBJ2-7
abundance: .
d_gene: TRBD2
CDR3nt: TGTGCCAGCAAACTAGCGGGAGGGAATTACGAGCAGTACTTC
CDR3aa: CASKLAGGNYEQYF

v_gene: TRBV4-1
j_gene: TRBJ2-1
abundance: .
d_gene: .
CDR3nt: TGCGCCAGCAGCCAAACGGATGAGCAGTTCTTC
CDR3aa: CASSQTDEQFF

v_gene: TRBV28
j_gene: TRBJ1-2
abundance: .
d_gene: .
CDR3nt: TGTGCCAGCAGTTCTACGACAGTTAACTATGGCTACACCTTC
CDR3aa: CASSSTTVNYGYTF

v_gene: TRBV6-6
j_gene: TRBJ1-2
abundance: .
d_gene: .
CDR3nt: TGTGCCAGCAGTGTGGCTGCGACAGCCCACTATGGCTACACCTTC
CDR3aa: CASSVAATAHYGYTF

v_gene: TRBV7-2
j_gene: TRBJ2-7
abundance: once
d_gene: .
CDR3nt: TGTGCCAGCAGCCGACAGCTGACCTACGAGCAGTACTTC
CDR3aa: CASSRQLTYEQYF

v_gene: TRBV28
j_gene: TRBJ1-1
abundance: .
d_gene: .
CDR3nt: TGTGCCAGCAGTTTAGGCCAGGAGAACACTGAAGCTTTCTTT
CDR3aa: CASSLGQENTEAFF

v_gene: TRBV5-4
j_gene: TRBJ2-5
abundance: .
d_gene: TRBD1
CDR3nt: TGTGCCAGCAGCTTGCGAAGACAGGGGGAAAGTTACAGGGAGACCCAGTACTTC
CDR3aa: CASSLRRQGESYRETQYF

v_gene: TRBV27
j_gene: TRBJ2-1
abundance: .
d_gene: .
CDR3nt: TGTGCCAGCAGCACCCCAACTCGTAGCTCCTACAATGAGCAGTTCTTC
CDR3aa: CASSTPTRSSYNEQFF